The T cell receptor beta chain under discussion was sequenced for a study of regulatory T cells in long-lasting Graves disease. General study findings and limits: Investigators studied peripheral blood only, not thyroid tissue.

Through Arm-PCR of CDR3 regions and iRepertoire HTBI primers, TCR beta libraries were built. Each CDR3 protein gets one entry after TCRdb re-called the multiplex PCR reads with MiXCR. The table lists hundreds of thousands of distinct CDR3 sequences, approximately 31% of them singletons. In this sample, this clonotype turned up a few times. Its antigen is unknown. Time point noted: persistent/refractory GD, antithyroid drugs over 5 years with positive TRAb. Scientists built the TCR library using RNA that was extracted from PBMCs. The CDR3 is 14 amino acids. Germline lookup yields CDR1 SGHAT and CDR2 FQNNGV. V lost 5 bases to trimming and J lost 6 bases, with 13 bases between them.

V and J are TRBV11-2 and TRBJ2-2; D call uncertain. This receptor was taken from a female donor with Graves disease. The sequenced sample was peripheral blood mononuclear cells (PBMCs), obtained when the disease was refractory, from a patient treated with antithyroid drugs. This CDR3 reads CASSPNWQSGELFF. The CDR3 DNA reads TGTGCCAGCAGCCCCAACTGGCAGTCCGGGGAGCTGTTTTTT.